The TCR beta chain described here comes from a study of T cell repertoires in cytomegalovirus infection. About the study: Selection of CMV epitopes for the study included recently identified HLA-C-restricted and well-studied HLA-B-restricted ones. TCR beta signatures that were public indicated CMV infection and matching HLA type.

This clonotype was seen a few times. Antigen specificity is unknown. Study conclusions and caveats: HLA-C-restricted CMV clonotypes gave the most frequent clonotype in two of eight donors. People with CMV and the relevant HLA were identified by cumulative public TCR beta family frequency.

Using its own MiXCR run on the reads, TCRdb lists one record per CDR3 protein. The sample has 700,000 to 950,000 distinct CDR3 sequences, approximately 29% seen once. This CDR3 is built from 13 residues. V shed 6 bases and J shed 2 bases, with 10 bases lying between them. Germline loops: CDR1 MNHNY, CDR2 SVGAGI (reference sequence). Sequencing used cultured CD8+ T cells from PBMCs, obtained from culture after CMV antigen stimulation. J is TRBJ2-5 and V is TRBV6-6; D remains ambiguous. The sequence was collected from a human donor in good health (CMV status not recorded). Some clones in this sample may be carry-over from other donors' samples. In nucleotides, the CDR3 is TGTGCCAGCAGGAATGGGATTCAAGAGACCCAGTACTTC. This encodes CASRNGIQETQYF.